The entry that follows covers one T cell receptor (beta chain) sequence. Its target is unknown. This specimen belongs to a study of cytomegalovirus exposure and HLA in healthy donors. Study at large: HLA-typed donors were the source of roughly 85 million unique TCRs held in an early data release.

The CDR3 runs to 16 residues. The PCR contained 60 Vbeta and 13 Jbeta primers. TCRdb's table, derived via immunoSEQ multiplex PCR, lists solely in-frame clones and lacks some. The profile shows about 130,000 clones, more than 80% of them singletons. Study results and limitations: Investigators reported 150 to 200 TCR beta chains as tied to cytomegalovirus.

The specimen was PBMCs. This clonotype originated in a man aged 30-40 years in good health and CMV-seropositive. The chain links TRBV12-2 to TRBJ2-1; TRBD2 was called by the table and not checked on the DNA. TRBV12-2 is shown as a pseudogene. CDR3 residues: CASRQLAGGPTNEQFF. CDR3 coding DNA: TGTGCAAGTCGCCAACTAGCGGGGGGGCCTACGAATGAGCAGTTCTTC.